This entry features one TCR beta chain sequence. The data are from a study of T cell responses to AZD1222 COVID-19 vaccine. The method was immunoSEQ multiplex PCR; TCRdb's version includes in-frame clones alone and lacks a portion of them. The table includes approximately 100,000 clones, nearly 90% detected once. The CDR3 sequence is 16 residues long. Deletions cut 1 base from V and 0 bases from J, with 10 bases between. Germline V gives CDR1 MRHNA, CDR2 SNTAGT. The receptor comes from an adult in good health. V usage is TRBV6-4 and J usage is TRBJ1-3; D is possibly TRBD1 (5 bases). The sample consisted of peripheral blood, taken on day 0 of AZD1222 vaccination. The CDR3 loop is CASSDLGVLSGNTIYF. The CDR3 bases are TGTGCCAGCAGTGACTTGGGGGTCCTCTCTGGAAACACCATATATTTT.